These 12 T cell receptor beta chains originate from one sample sequenced in a study of blood T cell repertoires in COVID-19. Measured with immunoSEQ multiplex PCR; TCRdb has only the in-frame clones, and not every one. The profile shows some 220,000 clones, 84% of them singletons. Sequencing input: peripheral blood. Receptor source: a woman aged 60-70 years who had recovered from COVID-19.

The rearrangement joins TRBV2 to TRBJ1-4; D possibly corresponds to TRBD1 (6 bases). The CDR3 consists of 15 residues. Germline-derived CDR1 and CDR2 are SNHLY and FYNNEI. The V end lost 5 bases, the J end lost 8 bases, and 18 bases lay between the germline ends. The CDR3 spells CASSIGQNPFEKLFF. In DNA, the CDR3 is TGTGCCAGCAGTATTGGACAGAACCCATTCGAAAAACTGTTTTTT.

This chain uses TRBV7-3 with TRBJ2-1; TRBD2 matches at 10 bases. Trimming took 1 base from V and 0 from J; bases not matched to a gene: 15. This CDR3 comprises 21 residues. Germline CDR1 and CDR2: SGHTA and FQGTGA. The CDR3 spells CASSLKPPFVSSGGSYNEQFF. CDR3 coding DNA: TGTGCCAGCAGCTTAAAACCCCCATTTGTGTCTAGCGGGGGCTCCTACAATGAGCAGTTCTTC.

This rearrangement joins TRBV11-2 to TRBJ2-7, with TRBD2 matching 8 bases. The CDR3 totals 15 residues. From germline, CDR1 is SGHAT and CDR2 FQNNGV. V was clipped by 0 bases and J by 2 bases; unmatched bases: 3. This CDR3 is CASSLERGATYEQYF. CDR3 DNA: TGTGCCAGCAGCTTAGAGCGGGGGGCAACCTACGAGCAGTACTTC.

The table lists this clone with a count of one. The J gene is TRBJ2-1, the V gene TRBV25-1; TRBD2 might be the D (6 bases). Trimming pared 3 bases from V and 9 bases from J, leaving 18 bases between. The CDR3 runs 15 residues. Germline values: CDR1 MGHDK, CDR2 SYGVNS. DNA of the CDR3: TGTGCCAGCAGTGATGCGGGATACGTTAATATTGAGCAGTTCTTC. This encodes CASSDAGYVNIEQFF.

The CDR3 is CASSFLSLGEETQYF. DNA of the CDR3: TGCGCCAGCAGCTTCCTTTCGCTAGGGGAAGAGACCCAGTACTTC. The J gene is TRBJ2-5, the V gene TRBV5-1; a weak D match, TRBD1 (5 bases). Trimming pared 2 bases from V and 3 bases from J, leaving 14 bases between. This CDR3 region has 15 residues. Germline V lookup: CDR1 SGHRS, CDR2 YFSETQ.

CDR3 in amino acids: CASSSGGRAEAFF. The CDR3 bases are TGTGCCAGCAGCTCAGGGGGTCGCGCTGAAGCTTTCTTT. The V gene is TRBV11-3, the J gene TRBJ1-1; TRBD1 matches at 7 bases. V dropped 4 bases and J dropped 6; count of bases not matched to a gene: 5. Looked up from germline, CDR1 is SGHNT and CDR2 is YENEEA. This CDR3 spans 13 amino acids.

The chain uses TRBV7-9 and TRBJ2-2, with TRBD2 matching 12 bases. The J segment lost 5 bases and the V segment lost 10 bases, leaving 8 bases of the junction unmatched. Germline lookup yields CDR1 SEHNR and CDR2 FQNEAQ (reference sequence). The CDR3 covers 15 residues. The CDR3 loop reads CAMDSSGGDTGELFF. The CDR3 DNA is TGTGCCATGGACTCTAGCGGGGGGGATACCGGGGAGCTGTTTTTT.

This chain links TRBV4-1 with TRBJ1-2; 9 bases map to TRBD1. The CDR3 is 15 residues long. The V segment lost 2 bases and the J segment 4 bases; nucleotides outside the gene matches: 5. The germline gives CDR1 MGHRA, CDR2 YSYEKL. The CDR3 protein is CASSQPGTGIYGYTF. CDR3 sequence (DNA): TGCGCCAGCAGCCAACCCGGGACAGGGATCTATGGCTACACCTTC.

The chain links TRBV2 to TRBJ2-3; 12 positions match TRBD2. Germline CDR1 reads SNHLY; CDR2 reads FYNNEI. Trimming removed 10 bases from V and 2 bases from J; junction bases left unmatched: 4. The CDR3 spans 14 residues. The CDR3 loop is CAKTSGGPTDTQYF. For the CDR3, the DNA is TGTGCCAAGACTAGCGGGGGACCCACAGATACGCAGTATTTT.

A note on this clone: A read error may account for a junction end that differs from germline. The chain uses TRBV2 and TRBJ2-5; no definite D call. CDR3 size: 15 residues. Germline CDR1 reads SNHLY; CDR2 reads FYNNEI. The CDR3 region is CASTEGGGDQETQYF. The CDR3 DNA reads TGTGCCAGCACTGAAGGTGGCGGAGACCAAGAGACCCAGTACTTC. Full variable domain (rest looked up from reference TRBV2 and TRBJ2-5): EPEVTQTPSHQVTQMGQEVILRCVPISNHLYFYWYRQILGQKVEFLVSFYNNEISEKSEIFDDQFSVERPDGSNFTLKIRSTKLEDSAMYFCASTEGGGDQETQYFGPGTRLLVL.

This clone showed up just a few times. The V and J genes are TRBV6-5 and TRBJ1-6; 11 nucleotides agree with TRBD1. With V trimmed by 10 bases and J by 8 bases, 4 bases remained unmatched. Looked up from germline, CDR1 is MNHEY and CDR2 is SVGAGI. CDR3 length: 13 residues. The CDR3 is CATRDRGDSPLHF. CDR3 in DNA: TGTGCCACCCGGGACAGGGGGGATTCACCCCTCCACTTT.

This chain joins TRBV5-1 and TRBJ2-5; the match to TRBD2 covers 7 bases. In germline, CDR1 is SGHRS, CDR2 YFSETQ. The CDR3 extends over 16 amino acids. Trimming removed 4 bases from V and 2 bases from J; junction bases left unmatched: 11. CDR3: CASSRNIAGGQETQYF. The CDR3 DNA sequence: TGCGCCAGCAGCAGAAACATAGCGGGCGGGCAAGAGACCCAGTACTTC.